These 31 T cell receptor beta chains were sequenced from one sample in a study of T cells in tuberculosis. Measured with immunoSEQ multiplex PCR; TCRdb has only the in-frame clones, and not every one. This table has 35,000 to 50,000 clones, roughly 94% appearing once. Material: PBMCs. All receptors come from a donor between 10 and 35 years old with latent tuberculosis or without tuberculosis infection. Some clones in this sample may be carry-over from other donors' samples.

The V and J genes are TRBV5-4 and TRBJ2-1; 10 bases are shared with TRBD2. The ends lost 4 bases at V and 6 bases at J; junction bases unmatched: 4. This CDR3 contains 14 residues. Germline V gene sequence: CDR1 SGHNT, CDR2 YYREEE (reference sequence). The CDR3 sequence is CASSASGSGNEQFF. As DNA, the CDR3 is TGTGCCAGCAGCGCTAGCGGGAGCGGCAATGAGCAGTTCTTC.

This clone appeared a few times. The V and J genes are TRBV27 and TRBJ2-7; D might be TRBD2 (5 bases). This CDR3 has 16 residues. Germline CDR1 MNHEY, CDR2 SMNVEV (reference sequence). V was trimmed by 4 bases and J by 0 bases, leaving 16 bases between them. The chain's CDR3 is CASSYGPLEASYEQYF. The CDR3 DNA follows: TGTGCCAGCAGTTATGGTCCCCTGGAGGCCTCCTACGAGCAGTACTTC.

V gene TRBV28 combines with J gene TRBJ1-2, with D possibly being TRBD1 (5 bases). CDR1 and CDR2 (germline): MDHEN, SYDVKM. This CDR3 comprises 16 residues. V lost 4 bases and J 2 bases, leaving 17 bases between the germline ends. CDR3 region: CASSSPGRGANYGYTF. CDR3 nucleotides: TGTGCCAGCAGTTCCCCTGGGAGGGGCGCGAACTATGGCTACACCTTC.

In DNA form, the CDR3 reads TGTGCCAGCGGGGGGGCCTCTGAGACCCAGTACTTC. Its translation: CASGGASETQYF. The rearrangement links TRBV6-6 to TRBJ2-5; tentatively, D is TRBD2 (7 bases). V was cut by 8 bases and J by 5 bases, with 12 bases left in between. Looked up from germline, CDR1 is MNHNY and CDR2 is SVGAGI (reference sequence). The CDR3 is made up of 12 amino acids.

This chain joins TRBV4-1 and TRBJ1-2, with TRBD1 matching 9 bases. Germline CDR1 and CDR2: MGHRA and YSYEKL. The CDR3 has 15 amino acids. Trimming took 0 bases from V and 8 from J; bases not matched to a gene: 7. The CDR3 region is CASSQDPGTGRGYTF. The CDR3 DNA follows: TGCGCCAGCAGCCAAGATCCCGGGACAGGGCGAGGCTACACCTTC.

The chain uses TRBV27 and TRBJ2-7, with D perhaps matching TRBD2 (5 bases). V lost 3 bases and J lost 3, with 9 bases in between. The CDR3 is made up of 13 amino acids. Per germline, CDR1 MNHEY and CDR2 SMNVEV (reference sequence). The CDR3 DNA reads TGTGCCAGCAGTTTTGGAGGACTCTACGAGCAGTACTTC. Amino acids: CASSFGGLYEQYF.

This chain uses TRBV28 with TRBJ2-7; TRBD1 matches 9 bases. Looked up from germline, CDR1 is MDHEN and CDR2 is SYDVKM. J was trimmed by 6 bases and V by 8 bases; bases with no gene match: 11. CDR3 length: 14 residues. The CDR3 here is CASFKRTGAPEQYF. As DNA, the CDR3 is TGTGCCAGCTTTAAAAGGACAGGGGCCCCCGAGCAGTACTTC.

The rearrangement joins TRBV18 to TRBJ2-7; no definite D call. V gave up 1 base and J gave up 3 bases, with 4 bases separating them. The CDR3 covers 12 residues. Germline CDR1 and CDR2: KGHSH and LQKENI. This CDR3 reads CASSPRGYEQYF. Here the CDR3 DNA reads TGTGCCAGCTCACCACGAGGCTACGAGCAGTACTTC.

The V call is TRBV12-5, the J call TRBJ2-1; D gene unclear. The V gene's germline CDR1 is LGHNT and CDR2 FRNRAP. The CDR3 totals 14 residues. Trimming shortened V by 1 base and J by 10 bases, and 14 bases separated the two germline ends. CDR3 loop: CASGLELPGWEQFF. The DNA of the CDR3 is TGTGCTAGTGGTTTGGAACTCCCCGGGTGGGAGCAGTTCTTC.

The rearrangement links TRBV7-3 to TRBJ2-1, with D possibly TRBD2 on 6 matching bases. Between the trimmed V and J ends, which lost 4 bases and 2 bases, there was a span of 9 bases. The CDR3 is 14 amino acids. Germline V gene lookup returns CDR1 SGHTA and CDR2 FQGTGA. Here the CDR3 reads CASSSRGTYNEQFF. The CDR3, as DNA: TGTGCCAGCAGCTCCCGCGGGACCTACAATGAGCAGTTCTTC.

The chain carries TRBV5-1 and TRBJ2-3; possible D gene TRBD2, 6 bases. Germline CDR1 and CDR2: SGHRS and YFSETQ. The germline V and J ends were trimmed by 0 bases and 3 bases, with 8 bases remaining between them. There are 14 residues in the CDR3. As DNA, the CDR3 is TGCGCCAGCAGCTTGGCTAGCGATACAGATACGCAGTATTTT. Translated, it gives CASSLASDTDTQYF.

This chain connects TRBV6-5 to TRBJ2-7, with 10 nucleotides matching TRBD1. CDR1 is MNHEY, CDR2 SVGAGI, per germline. The CDR3 totals 15 residues. V shed 5 bases and J 1 base; nucleotides not matched to a gene: 5. CDR3 region: CASSSRDRGSYEQYF. The CDR3 DNA is TGTGCCAGCAGTAGTCGGGACAGGGGTTCCTACGAGCAGTACTTC.

The count of this clone is one. The chain is built from TRBV4-3 and TRBJ1-1; D ambiguous. This CDR3 comprises 14 residues. Germline CDR1 LGHNA, CDR2 YSLEER. V lost 6 bases, J lost 4 bases, and 15 bases lay in between. The CDR3 bases are TGCGCCAGCAGGTCTACAGATTTGGGCACTGAAGCTTTCTTT. This sequence encodes CASRSTDLGTEAFF.

This clone was observed a single time. This chain connects TRBV7-6 to TRBJ2-5, with TRBD2 identical over 7 bases. Germline trimming cut 3 bases from V and 5 bases from J; bases unmatched to any gene: 15. This CDR3 region has 17 residues. CDR1 and CDR2 from the germline V gene are SGHVS and FNYEAQ. The CDR3 DNA is TGTGCCAGCAGCTTCGGGGGAGGGCCCTCCTTTGGGGAGACCCAGTACTTC. Translating gives CASSFGGGPSFGETQYF.

The chain couples TRBV7-2 to TRBJ2-7; 7 positions match TRBD2. Trimming took 5 bases from V and 4 from J; bases not matched to a gene: 14. CDR1 and CDR2 from the germline V gene are SGHTA and FQGNSA. The CDR3 extends over 16 amino acids. The CDR3 protein is CASSPGRGRASYEQYF. The DNA of the CDR3 is TGTGCCAGCAGCCCTGGGAGGGGTCGAGCTTCGTACGAGCAGTACTTC.

This chain connects TRBV4-2 to TRBJ1-2; tentative D call: TRBD1 (5 bases). Germline CDR1 LGHNA, CDR2 YNFKEQ. The CDR3 is made up of 12 amino acids. Trimming took 1 base from V and 11 from J, leaving 11 bases between them. In nucleotides, the CDR3 is TGTGCCAGCAGCCAAGCCGATGGGGGGTACACCTTC. Translating gives CASSQADGGYTF.

V usage is TRBV5-1 and J usage is TRBJ1-4; D perhaps matches TRBD1 (5 bases). Germline lookup yields CDR1 SGHRS and CDR2 YFSETQ. The CDR3 is 21 amino acids. V was clipped by 1 base and J by 0 bases, with 25 bases between them. DNA for the CDR3: TGCGCCAGCAGCTTGACCCCATTCTTAGGTGGAGGGGCTGCAACTAATGAAAAACTGTTTTTT. As protein: CASSLTPFLGGGAATNEKLFF. The whole variable domain, filled in from reference TRBV5-1 and TRBJ1-4, reads KAGVTQTPRYLIKTRGQQVTLSCSPISGHRSVSWYQQTPGQGLQFLFEYFSETQRNKGNFPGRFSGRQFSNSRSEMNVSTLELGDSALYLCASSLTPFLGGGAATNEKLFFGSGTQLSVL.

The rearrangement links TRBV6-6 to TRBJ2-7, with 8 bases lining up with TRBD1. CDR3 length equals 14 residues. J gave up 5 bases and V 7 bases, and 10 bases lay outside the gene matches. From germline, CDR1 is MNHNY and CDR2 SVGAGI (reference sequence). The CDR3 protein is CASTLTGAHHEQYF. The CDR3 DNA reads as TGTGCCAGCACCCTGACAGGGGCTCACCACGAGCAGTACTTC.

J is TRBJ1-1 and V is TRBV15; D remains ambiguous. V lost 0 bases and J 3 bases, leaving 5 bases between the germline ends. The CDR3 totals 13 residues. Germline values: CDR1 LNHNV, CDR2 YYDKDF (reference sequence). CDR3 DNA sequence: TGTGCCACCAGCAGAGACAGTCACACTGAAGCTTTCTTT. Translation: CATSRDSHTEAFF.

V is TRBV30 and J is TRBJ1-2; D call uncertain. The CDR3 extends over 14 amino acids. With 1 base removed from V and 3 bases from J, the gap between germline ends came to 12 bases. Germline CDR1 GTSNPN, CDR2 SVGIG (reference sequence). CDR3 region: CAWSGPDSYYGYTF. Written as DNA, the CDR3 is TGTGCCTGGAGTGGACCGGACTCTTACTATGGCTACACCTTC.

CDR3 nucleotides: TGTGCCAGCAGCCAAGGACAGGGGGGAGGCACTGAAGCTTTCTTT. It specifies CASSQGQGGGTEAFF. This chain connects TRBV4-2 to TRBJ1-1; 9 nucleotides align to TRBD1. The length of the CDR3 is 15 residues. The germline CDR1 and CDR2 sequences are LGHNA and YNFKEQ. Trimming cost V 1 base and J 4 bases; bases outside gene matches: 4.

The gene calls are TRBV4-1 and TRBJ2-7, with TRBD2 matching 8 bases. The CDR3 length is 16 residues. Germline trimming cut 2 bases from V and 1 base from J; bases unmatched to any gene: 7. Germline V CDR1 and CDR2: MGHRA, YSYEKL. CDR3 bases: TGCGCCAGCAGCCAACTAATAGCGGGAATGTCCTACGAGCAGTACTTC. It yields the protein CASSQLIAGMSYEQYF.

The rearrangement joins TRBV27 to TRBJ1-1; possibly TRBD1 for D (6 bases). The CDR3 spans 13 residues. From germline, CDR1 is MNHEY and CDR2 SMNVEV (reference sequence). The ends were cut back, 6 bases at V and 3 bases at J, with 11 bases in the middle. CDR3 sequence (DNA): TGTGCCAGCAGCCCTGGACAGTACACTGAAGCTTTCTTT. Translating gives CASSPGQYTEAFF.

This clone has only a few counts. V gene TRBV28 combines with J gene TRBJ2-7; 12 bases map to TRBD2. Looked up from germline, CDR1 is MDHEN and CDR2 is SYDVKM. The CDR3 has 14 amino acids. The V gene end was trimmed by 6 bases and the J gene end by 2 bases; junction bases not matched to a gene: 2. The CDR3 sequence is CASRLAGGTYEQYF. CDR3 coding DNA: TGTGCCAGCAGGCTAGCGGGAGGGACCTACGAGCAGTACTTC. The whole variable domain, remainder taken from reference TRBV28 and TRBJ2-7, is DVKVTQSSRYLVKRTGEKVFLECVQDMDHENMFWYRQDPGLGLRLIYFSYDVKMKEKGDIPEGYSVSREKKERFSLILESASTNQTSMYLCASRLAGGTYEQYFGPGTRLTVT.

The V gene is TRBV14, the J gene TRBJ1-2; D is uncertain. Germline lookup yields CDR1 SGHDN and CDR2 FVKESK. This CDR3 spans 13 amino acids. The V and J ends lost 3 bases and 6 bases respectively, with 11 bases between them. The DNA of the CDR3 is TGTGCCAGCAGCCAGGCCAGGTTCAATGGCTACACCTTC. Translating it yields CASSQARFNGYTF.

This rearrangement joins TRBV7-3 to TRBJ1-2; a possible D gene is TRBD1 (6 bases). The CDR3 runs to 18 residues. CDR1 is SGHTA and CDR2 is FQGTGA in the germline V gene. V was shortened by 7 bases and J by 7 bases, with 31 bases between the two germline ends. The CDR3 is CASTARGSSSGILSGYTF. The CDR3 DNA follows: TGTGCCAGCACCGCGAGGGGGAGCAGTTCGGGTATCTTGAGTGGCTACACCTTC.

The chain joins TRBV27 to TRBJ2-1; 7 positions match TRBD1. Per germline, CDR1 MNHEY and CDR2 SMNVEV (reference sequence). V was pared by 5 bases and J by 6 bases, with 7 bases of the junction left unmatched. This CDR3 is 14 amino acids long. CDR3 sequence (DNA): TGTGCCAGCAGTAAAGGCCACAGGGGCAATGAGCAGTTCTTC. Encoded protein: CASSKGHRGNEQFF.

The J gene is TRBJ1-2, the V gene TRBV19; a weak D match, TRBD1 (5 bases). Germline V CDR1 and CDR2: LNHDA, SQIVND (reference sequence). V lost 5 bases, J lost 6 bases, and 16 bases lay in between. This CDR3 comprises 14 residues. The CDR3 protein is CASSQLGGSDGYTF. In DNA form, the CDR3 reads TGTGCCAGTAGTCAACTGGGGGGGTCTGATGGCTACACCTTC.

V and J are TRBV20-1 and TRBJ2-7; possibly TRBD2 for D (5 bases). This CDR3 comprises 11 residues. The V gene's germline CDR1 is DFQATT and CDR2 SNEGSKA (reference sequence). The germline V and J ends were trimmed by 4 bases and 2 bases, with 6 bases remaining between them. CDR3 residues: CSAKLAYEQYF. Written as DNA, the CDR3 is TGCAGTGCTAAACTAGCCTACGAGCAGTACTTC.

The chain combines TRBV15 with TRBJ2-5; 7 nucleotides align to TRBD1. This CDR3 comprises 14 residues. Germline assignment: CDR1 LNHNV and CDR2 YYDKDF (reference sequence). Trimming took 8 bases from V and 5 from J; bases not matched to a gene: 11. CDR3 sequence: CATLRQGRLETQYF. CDR3 bases: TGTGCCACCCTTCGACAGGGAAGGTTGGAGACCCAGTACTTC.

The CDR3 DNA is TGTGCCAGCTCACCAGGACAGGCGGCGAACACTGAAGCTTTCTTT. Translating it yields CASSPGQAANTEAFF. The rearrangement links TRBV18 to TRBJ1-1, with TRBD1 identical over 7 bases. Germline V gene lookup returns CDR1 KGHSH and CDR2 LQKENI. The junction had 4 bases not matched to a gene; V was cut back by 2 bases and J by 1 base. The CDR3 totals 15 residues.